This T cell receptor (beta chain) was captured in a study of graft-versus-host responses after intestinal transplantation. On the study more broadly: Anti-thymocyte globulin induction, then tacrolimus and steroids for about three years, went to all recipients. The study, taken as a whole, reports: The study found high graft-versus-host to host-versus-graft clonal ratios in allografts of patients with graft-donor T cell macrochimerism. GvH clones were identified in recipient marrow, with some first appearing in ileum or blood. Early after transplant, HvG declines were associated with peak levels of circulating GvH clones.

About this clone itself: Its antigen is undetermined.

The assay was immunoSEQ multiplex PCR, and TCRdb's table has in-frame clones only and misses some. The repertoire holds under 150,000 clones, with 90% as singletons. Germline V gives CDR1 SQVTM, CDR2 ANQGSEA. Deletions cut 6 bases from V and 6 bases from J, with 14 bases between. The CDR3 extends over 13 amino acids. The source material was unstimulated CD4+ T cells sorted from spleen or lymph node cells, sampled before intestinal transplant. The chain links TRBV29-1 to TRBJ2-2, with D tentatively TRBD2 (6 bases). This receptor was obtained from a human donor who received an intestinal transplant. This chain's CDR3 is CSVRRVASGELFF. In nucleotides, the CDR3 is TGCAGCGTACGGAGGGTTGCATCCGGGGAGCTGTTTTTT.